This section outlines one T cell receptor (beta chain) sequence together with its context. This clone was detected only a few times. Its cognate antigen has yet to be identified. Compared with germline, one end of the junction differs, possibly owing to a read error. This sample is drawn from a study of PD-1 blockade in classical Hodgkin lymphoma (dated by TCRdb to 2018 to 2020). As for the study more broadly: Nivolumab dosing was 3 mg/kg intravenously every 2 weeks, continuing until either disease progression or unacceptable toxicity. A peripheral blood immune signature of response to PD-1 blockade in classical Hodgkin lymphoma was defined using TCR beta sequencing and CyTOF. The study at large found these results: CD4+ but not CD8+ TCR diversity rose significantly by C4D1 (p=0.0027 vs p=0.16), most apparent in complete responders (p=0.02). Baseline TCR diversity was reported to be lower in newly diagnosed patients than in healthy donors, and even lower in relapsed/refractory patients. The study covered only a single clinical trial cohort, and the causes of the repertoire differences, possibly disease activity or prior therapy, were still not defined. Among trial patients, those achieving complete response had baseline diversity similar to that of newly diagnosed patients, while diversity was significantly lower in partial responders and progressors. Lower diversity was observed in patients in whom nivolumab was started less than 1 year after ASCT, and these patients were excluded from later analyses so that confounding by immune reconstitution would be avoided.

Genomic DNA was isolated using the Qiagen DNeasy kit from unsorted PBMCs as well as from negatively selected CD4+ and CD8+ fractions. TCR beta CDR3 regions were amplified by immunoSEQ multiplex PCR using primers annealing to V and J segments. Amplification bias was minimized using a synthetic immune receptor repertoire, and residual bias was removed computationally after sequencing. In the authors' own workflow: Repertoire diversity was quantified as the Shannon entropy index using custom Python scripts. Unsorted, CD4+ and CD8+ repertoires were analyzed separately, except in combined analyses where CD4+ and CD8+ sequences were merged in silico. Clonal expansion was defined as at least a 2-fold frequency increase after treatment relative to C1D1, with a pseudocount of 0.5 for undetected baseline clones. Singleton clones were defined as clones with 0 or 1 copy at C1D1, and non-singleton clones were defined as clones with 2 or more copies. Clones expanded in unsorted samples were assigned a CD4+, CD8+ or unknown annotation through matching of protein sequences in sorted samples from the same patient. Diversity changes from C1D1 to C4D1 were tested in paired samples using Wilcoxon tests. The immuneACCESS repertoire file appears here via TCRdb, limited to in-frame rearrangements. These files lack a portion of the clones; in checked studies, under half of the deficit traces to unresolved V genes, and the cause of the others is not known. V and J calls plus clone size are reproduced from that table; the DNA served to infer D and trimming. The sample table holds under 130,000 clones, of which roughly nine tenths were seen once. The ten largest clones represent around 20% of the sample.

The label giving this sample's time point can be read as: cycle 4 day 1 (C4D1), after about 6 weeks of nivolumab. All trial patients had relapsed after autologous stem cell transplantation, with cohorts A, B and C differing in prior brentuximab vedotin exposure. The trial cohort was composed of some 57 patients with relapsed/refractory classical Hodgkin lymphoma, for whom complete response, partial response or progressive disease was recorded as best overall response. Single-agent nivolumab was administered to trial patients in the multi-cohort phase II CheckMate 205 trial. Best overall response was determined by an independent review committee according to the 2007 International Working Group response criteria. Trial PBMCs were collected just before the start of nivolumab (C1D1) and during therapy at cycle 2 day 1 and cycle 4 day 1. After peripheral blood was drawn into 8 mL Vacutainer Cell Preparation Tubes, PBMCs were isolated by centrifugation and then cryopreserved.

Sequencing was performed on peripheral blood mononuclear cells (PBMCs), taken before the fourth cycle of nivolumab. This clonotype originated in a human donor with classical Hodgkin lymphoma.

The DNA sequence follows: TGTGCTAGCAGGAGACAGGACTCCACCGGGGAGCTGTTTTTT. It encodes CASRRQDSTGELFF. The sequence is built from TRBV7-7 and TRBJ2-2; a tentative D match to TRBD1 spans 6 bases. The germline V gene (reference sequence) supplies CDR1 SSHAT and CDR2 FNYEAQ. The CDR3 has 14 amino acids, counting the end cysteine and phenylalanine. Of the read, only the CDR3 DNA is kept; its 42 bases are in frame from base 1.